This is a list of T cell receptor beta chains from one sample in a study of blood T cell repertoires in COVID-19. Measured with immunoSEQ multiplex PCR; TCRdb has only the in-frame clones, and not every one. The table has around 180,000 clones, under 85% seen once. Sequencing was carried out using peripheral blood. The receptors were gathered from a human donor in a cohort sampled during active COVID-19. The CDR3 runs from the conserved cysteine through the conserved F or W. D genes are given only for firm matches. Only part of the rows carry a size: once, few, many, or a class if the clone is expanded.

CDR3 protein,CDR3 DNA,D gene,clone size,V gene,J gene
CASSQDRAGANYEQYF,TGCGCCAGCAGCCAAGATCGGGCGGGGGCTAATTACGAGCAGTACTTC,NA,NA,TRBV4-1,TRBJ2-7
CASSYRQGLNTEAFF,TGCGCCAGCAGCTATAGACAGGGGTTGAACACTGAAGCTTTCTTT,TRBD1,NA,TRBV5-1,TRBJ1-1
CASSPYRASVETQYF,TGTGCCAGCAGCCCCTATAGGGCTAGCGTAGAGACCCAGTACTTC,NA,NA,TRBV9,TRBJ2-5
CASSESGDGQPQHF,TGTGCCAGCAGTGAATCAGGGGATGGTCAGCCCCAGCATTTT,NA,few,TRBV25-1,TRBJ1-5
CASSPLRQGEYSTEAFF,TGCGCCAGCAGCCCGCTGCGACAGGGGGAATATAGCACTGAAGCTTTCTTT,TRBD1,once,TRBV4-1,TRBJ1-1
CASSSALEAYNEQFF,TGTGCCAGCAGCTCTGCGCTAGAGGCCTACAATGAGCAGTTCTTC,NA,NA,TRBV5-4,TRBJ2-1
CASSHTGVNTEAFF,TGCGCCAGCAGCCACACAGGGGTGAACACTGAAGCTTTCTTT,TRBD1,NA,TRBV4-1,TRBJ1-1
CASSLGGLAGGPQETQYF,TGTGCCAGCAGCTTGGGGGGCCTGGCGGGGGGGCCCCAAGAGACCCAGTACTTC,TRBD2,NA,TRBV11-3,TRBJ2-5
CASSLRMGLNTEAFF,TGCGCCAGCAGCCTCCGTATGGGGCTGAACACTGAAGCTTTCTTT,NA,NA,TRBV4-1,TRBJ1-1
CASSPRTGYRPEKNQPQHF,TGTGCCAGCAGCCCAAGGACAGGGTATCGTCCCGAGAAGAATCAGCCCCAGCATTTT,TRBD1,NA,TRBV7-2,TRBJ1-5
CASSLGLAGGDTQYF,TGTGCCAGCAGCCTGGGACTAGCGGGGGGGGATACGCAGTATTTT,TRBD2,NA,TRBV6-5,TRBJ2-3
CSARDRGGAFF,TGCAGTGCTCGGGACAGGGGGGGAGCTTTCTTT,TRBD1,NA,TRBV20-1,TRBJ1-1
CASSPPPGERTEAFF,TGCGCCAGCAGCCCCCCCCCAGGGGAGAGGACTGAAGCTTTCTTT,NA,NA,TRBV4-1,TRBJ1-1
CASAIWRFSEKLFF,TGTGCCAGCGCCATTTGGCGGTTTAGTGAAAAACTGTTTTTT,NA,once,TRBV27,TRBJ1-4
CASSPGQGEKLFF,TGTGCCAGCTCACCGGGACAGGGTGAAAAACTGTTTTTT,TRBD1,NA,TRBV18,TRBJ1-4
CASSLRDQPQHF,TGTGCCAGCAGCTTGCGGGACCAGCCCCAGCATTTT,NA,NA,TRBV7-9,TRBJ1-5
CASSFGPGDEKLFF,TGTGCCAGCAGTTTCGGACCAGGGGATGAAAAACTGTTTTTT,NA,NA,TRBV5-6,TRBJ1-4
CASSQGGQGATQPQHF,TGCGCCAGCAGTCAAGGGGGACAGGGGGCGACTCAGCCCCAGCATTTT,TRBD1,NA,TRBV23-1,TRBJ1-5
CASSLPAGGTDTQYF,TGTGCCAGCAGCTTGCCGGCAGGGGGCACAGATACGCAGTATTTT,NA,NA,TRBV7-6,TRBJ2-3
CASSLPGATYEQYF,TGCGCCAGCAGCTTGCCAGGGGCCACCTACGAGCAGTACTTC,NA,NA,TRBV5-1,TRBJ2-7
CASSLAALQETQYF,TGTGCCAGCAGCTTAGCAGCTCTACAAGAGACCCAGTACTTC,NA,NA,TRBV7-9,TRBJ2-5
CATSATKTGPLWDTEAFF,TGTGCCACCAGCGCCACAAAGACAGGGCCCCTTTGGGACACTGAAGCTTTCTTT,TRBD1,NA,TRBV24-1,TRBJ1-1
CASSESARMAEAFF,TGTGCCAGCAGTGAATCGGCCAGGATGGCTGAAGCTTTCTTT,NA,few,TRBV6-1,TRBJ1-1
CATKTGWLDEQFF,TGTGCCACCAAAACGGGTTGGTTGGATGAGCAGTTCTTC,NA,NA,TRBV15,TRBJ2-1
CASSLEAAKSPLHF,TGTGCCAGCAGCTTGGAGGCAGCGAAATCACCCCTCCACTTT,NA,NA,TRBV5-8,TRBJ1-6
CASTIGQGAYEQYF,TGTGCCAGCACCATCGGGCAGGGGGCATACGAGCAGTACTTC,TRBD1,NA,TRBV3-1/TRBV3-2,TRBJ2-7
CASSYSGQKNTEAFF,TGTGCCAGCAGTTACTCGGGGCAGAAGAACACTGAAGCTTTCTTT,NA,NA,TRBV6-5,TRBJ1-1
CAISESRQWETQYF,TGTGCCATCAGTGAGTCGAGGCAGTGGGAGACCCAGTACTTC,NA,NA,TRBV10-3,TRBJ2-5
CASSDGTRPYEQYF,TGTGCCAGCAGCGATGGGACACGACCCTACGAGCAGTACTTC,NA,NA,TRBV9,TRBJ2-7
CASREGGLPQHF,TGTGCCAGCAGGGAGGGGGGGCTGCCCCAGCATTTT,NA,NA,TRBV2,TRBJ1-5
CASSYLAGTSYEQYF,TGTGCCAGCAGTTATCTAGCGGGGACCTCCTACGAGCAGTACTTC,TRBD2,NA,TRBV6-5,TRBJ2-7
CASSEFRQGINEQFF,TGCGCCAGCAGTGAGTTCCGACAGGGGATCAATGAGCAGTTCTTC,TRBD1,NA,TRBV10-1,TRBJ2-1
CASSYSGGGYGYTF,TGTGCCAGCAGTTACTCGGGGGGGGGCTATGGCTACACCTTC,NA,NA,TRBV6-5,TRBJ1-2
CASSPCPKTGPTEAFF,TGTGCCAGTAGTCCGTGTCCTAAGACAGGCCCAACTGAAGCTTTCTTT,NA,NA,TRBV19,TRBJ1-1
CSASGGLDEQFF,TGCAGTGCTAGTGGGGGGCTTGATGAGCAGTTCTTC,NA,NA,TRBV20-1,TRBJ2-1
CASSPGRDRGLDAEAFF,TGTGCCAGCAGCCCTGGTCGGGACAGGGGTTTGGATGCTGAAGCTTTCTTT,TRBD1,NA,TRBV11-2,TRBJ1-1
CASSQAPNYGYTF,TGCGCCAGCAGCCAAGCCCCGAACTATGGCTACACCTTC,NA,few,TRBV4-1,TRBJ1-2
CSVRTGTPYEQYF,TGCAGCGTACGGACAGGAACCCCCTACGAGCAGTACTTC,TRBD1,NA,TRBV29-1,TRBJ2-7
CASGLILPGLNYGYTF,TGTGCTAGTGGTTTGATCCTGCCAGGCCTTAACTATGGCTACACCTTC,NA,NA,TRBV12-5,TRBJ1-2
CASSLLADPTPQETQYF,TGCGCCAGCAGCTTACTAGCGGACCCTACTCCTCAAGAGACCCAGTACTTC,TRBD2,NA,TRBV5-1,TRBJ2-5
CASSLGWTRPYEQYF,TGCGCCAGCAGCTTGGGTTGGACTCGCCCCTACGAGCAGTACTTC,NA,NA,TRBV5-1,TRBJ2-7
CASSPTGGNYGYTF,TGTGCCAGCAGCCCGACAGGGGGAAACTATGGCTACACCTTC,TRBD1,NA,TRBV7-3,TRBJ1-2
CASSLLGGKEQYF,TGTGCCAGCAGCCTACTTGGAGGAAAAGAGCAGTACTTC,NA,NA,TRBV7-6,TRBJ2-7
CASNPATGYEAFF,TGTGCCAGCAACCCCGCGACGGGGTACGAAGCTTTCTTT,NA,once,TRBV6-5,TRBJ1-1
CASSDTRLGRDYGYTF,TGTGCCAGCAGTGACACAAGGTTGGGGCGCGACTATGGCTACACCTTC,NA,once,TRBV6-1,TRBJ1-2
CAWSVRLVDQETQYF,TGTGCCTGGAGTGTACGCCTAGTAGACCAAGAGACCCAGTACTTC,NA,NA,TRBV30,TRBJ2-5
CASDGGVRTSGGSYEQYF,TGTGCCAGCGACGGAGGAGTAAGGACTAGCGGGGGCTCCTACGAGCAGTACTTC,TRBD2,NA,TRBV2,TRBJ2-7
CASSQEPESNTGELFF,TGTGCCAGCAGCCAAGAGCCGGAGTCTAACACCGGGGAGCTGTTTTTT,NA,NA,TRBV3-1/TRBV3-2,TRBJ2-2
CASSSGTKLYF,TGTGCCAGCAGTTCAGGGACAAAATTGTACTTC,NA,few,TRBV7-9,TRBJ2-7
CASSIRQINLASGNTIYF,TGTGCCAGTAGTATCCGACAGATTAATCTTGCCTCTGGAAACACCATATATTTT,NA,NA,TRBV19,TRBJ1-3
CASSPGGIYGYTF,TGTGCCAGCAGCCCGGGGGGCATCTATGGCTACACCTTC,NA,NA,TRBV7-9,TRBJ1-2
CASSYSTSGELFF,TGTGCCAGCAGTTACTCGACTTCCGGGGAGCTGTTTTTT,NA,NA,TRBV6-5,TRBJ2-2
CASSSSAGTFSGNTIYF,TGTGCCAGCAGCTCCAGTGCAGGGACTTTCTCTGGAAACACCATATATTTT,NA,NA,TRBV7-9,TRBJ1-3
CASTLLAGGPNEQFF,TGTGCCAGCACCTTACTAGCGGGGGGGCCCAATGAGCAGTTCTTC,TRBD2,NA,TRBV5-6,TRBJ2-1
CASSQFPNQPQHF,TGTGCCAGCAGCCAATTCCCTAATCAGCCCCAGCATTTT,NA,NA,TRBV6-2/TRBV6-3,TRBJ1-5
CASSLWTGSGGEQYF,TGTGCCAGCAGCTTGTGGACAGGGTCAGGAGGGGAGCAGTACTTC,TRBD1,NA,TRBV7-9,TRBJ2-7
CASSQDPTRLTGVYMNTEAFF,TGTGCCAGCAGCCAAGATCCGACCAGGTTGACAGGGGTGTACATGAACACTGAAGCTTTCTTT,TRBD1,hyperexpanded,TRBV4-2,TRBJ1-1
CATRPGQGVADTQYF,TGTGCCACCCGCCCGGGACAGGGGGTGGCAGATACGCAGTATTTT,TRBD1,NA,TRBV10-3,TRBJ2-3
CASSQLAGGPDFNNEQFF,TGTGCCAGCAGCCAACTAGCGGGGGGGCCGGATTTTAACAATGAGCAGTTCTTC,TRBD2,NA,TRBV4-2,TRBJ2-1
CASSSGTVLNYGYTF,TGTGCCAGCAGCTCCGGAACAGTCCTTAACTATGGCTACACCTTC,NA,NA,TRBV7-2,TRBJ1-2